This TCR beta chain was identified during a study of blood T cell repertoires in COVID-19. Study-wide background: PBMCs, B-cell-depleted T cells, or T cells provided the cDNA or gDNA that made up the material.

This clone was seen a few times. Trimming took off 6 bases at V and 0 bases at J, with 15 bases between the two ends. The CDR3 has 15 amino acids. Germline loops: CDR1 SQVTM, CDR2 ANQGSEA. TCRdb keeps only in-frame clones here, not all; method: immunoSEQ multiplex PCR. The table has 95,000 to 110,000 clones, around four fifths seen once. What was sequenced was peripheral blood. The TCR was taken from a human donor in a cohort sampled during active COVID-19. The V and J genes are TRBV29-1 and TRBJ2-1; weak D call: TRBD2 (5 bases). DNA for the CDR3: TGCAGCGTCTCACCGGGTGGGAGCTCCTACAATGAGCAGTTCTTC. It is translated as CSVSPGGSSYNEQFF.